The TCR beta chain described here comes from a study of blood T cells in healthy people across ages. Study context: Through template switching, about one barcoded beta molecule was captured per two T cells, as measured in model experiments.

A remark on this clonotype: Its antigen remains unidentified.

The CDR3 extends over 15 amino acids. The V gene's germline CDR1 is MNHNY and CDR2 SVGAGI (reference sequence). Broader study findings: The diversity estimates, figures obtained from one million T cells, were considered underestimates. More naive CD4+ cells and higher diversity marked long-lived donors relative to aged donors. Unsorted PBMC input precluded a conclusive naive versus antigen-experienced comparison.

Through a sample-barcoded 5' primer and a J-beta primer mix, a second PCR was run for roughly 7 to 11 cycles. MiXCR was run by TCRdb on the 5' RACE reads, yielding one entry per CDR3 protein. This table holds fewer than 900,000 distinct CDR3 sequences, roughly two fifths found once. The sequencing sample was made of blood. The chain carries TRBV6-6 and TRBJ2-5; 7 positions agree with TRBD2. The J call may not be correct, given that the DNA end is closer to TRBJ2-7. The sequence came from a woman aged 55 to 70 in good health. CDR3 region: CASRMGGSGPYEQYF. The DNA of the CDR3 is TGTGCCAGCAGAATGGGGGGGTCGGGCCCCTACGAGCAGTACTTC.